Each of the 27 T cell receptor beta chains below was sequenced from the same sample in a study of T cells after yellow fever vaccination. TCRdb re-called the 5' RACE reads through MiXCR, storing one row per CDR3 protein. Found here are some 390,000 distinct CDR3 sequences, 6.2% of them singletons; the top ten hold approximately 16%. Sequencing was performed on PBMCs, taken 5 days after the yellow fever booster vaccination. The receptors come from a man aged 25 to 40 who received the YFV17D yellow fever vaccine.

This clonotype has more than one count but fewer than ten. The CDR3 here is CASSIDARGRSPDTQYF. CDR3 DNA sequence: TGTGCCAGTAGTATTGATGCCCGGGGGCGATCCCCAGATACGCAGTATTTT. The V gene is TRBV19, the J gene TRBJ2-3; D tentatively fits TRBD1 or TRBD2 (6 bases each). The CDR3 is 17 amino acids. Trimming removed 3 bases from V and 4 bases from J, with 20 bases in between. Germline CDR1 reads LNHDA; CDR2 reads SQIVND (reference sequence).

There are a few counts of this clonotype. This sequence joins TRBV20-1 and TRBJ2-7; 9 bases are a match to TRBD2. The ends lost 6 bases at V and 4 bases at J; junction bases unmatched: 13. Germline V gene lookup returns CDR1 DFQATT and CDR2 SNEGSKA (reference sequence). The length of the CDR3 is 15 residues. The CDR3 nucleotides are TGCAGTGCAGACATTTTTGGACTAGCGAAGTACGAGCAGTACTTC. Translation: CSADIFGLAKYEQYF.

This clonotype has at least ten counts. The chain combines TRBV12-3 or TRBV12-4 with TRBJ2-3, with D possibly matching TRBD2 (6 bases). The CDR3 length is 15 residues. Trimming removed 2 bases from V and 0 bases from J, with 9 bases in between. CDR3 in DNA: TGTGCCAGCAGTTTAATGGCGGGAAGCACAGATACGCAGTATTTT. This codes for CASSLMAGSTDTQYF.

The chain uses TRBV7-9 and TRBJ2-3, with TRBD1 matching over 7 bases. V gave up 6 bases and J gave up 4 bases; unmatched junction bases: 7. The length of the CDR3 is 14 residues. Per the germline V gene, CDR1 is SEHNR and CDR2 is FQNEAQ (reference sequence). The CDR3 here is CASRKTGVADTQYF. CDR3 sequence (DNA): TGTGCCAGCAGGAAAACAGGGGTAGCAGATACGCAGTATTTT.

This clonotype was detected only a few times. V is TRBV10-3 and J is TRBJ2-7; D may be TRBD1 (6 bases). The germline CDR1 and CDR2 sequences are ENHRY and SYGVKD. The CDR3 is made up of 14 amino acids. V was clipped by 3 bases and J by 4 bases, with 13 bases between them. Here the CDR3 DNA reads TGTGCCATCAGTGAAGGGGGAGTCGGGTACGAGCAGTACTTC. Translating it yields CAISEGGVGYEQYF.

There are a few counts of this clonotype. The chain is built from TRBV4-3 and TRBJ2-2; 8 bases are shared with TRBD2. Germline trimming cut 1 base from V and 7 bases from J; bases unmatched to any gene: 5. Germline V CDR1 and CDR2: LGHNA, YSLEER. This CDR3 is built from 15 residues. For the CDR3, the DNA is TGCGCCAGCAGCCAAGTACCGGGAGGGAACGGGGAGCTGTTTTTT. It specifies CASSQVPGGNGELFF.

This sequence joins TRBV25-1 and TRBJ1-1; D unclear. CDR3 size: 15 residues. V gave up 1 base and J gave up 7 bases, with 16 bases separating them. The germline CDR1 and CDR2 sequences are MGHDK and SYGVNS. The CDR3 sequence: CASSEFRPGLSEAFF. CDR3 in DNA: TGTGCCAGCAGTGAATTTCGTCCAGGCTTGAGTGAAGCTTTCTTT.

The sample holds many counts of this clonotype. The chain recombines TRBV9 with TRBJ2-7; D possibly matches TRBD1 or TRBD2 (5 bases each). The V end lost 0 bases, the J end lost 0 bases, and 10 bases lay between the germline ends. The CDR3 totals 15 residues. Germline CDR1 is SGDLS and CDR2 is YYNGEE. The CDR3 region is CASSVGGTVSYEQYF. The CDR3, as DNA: TGTGCCAGCAGCGTAGGTGGGACGGTCTCCTACGAGCAGTACTTC.

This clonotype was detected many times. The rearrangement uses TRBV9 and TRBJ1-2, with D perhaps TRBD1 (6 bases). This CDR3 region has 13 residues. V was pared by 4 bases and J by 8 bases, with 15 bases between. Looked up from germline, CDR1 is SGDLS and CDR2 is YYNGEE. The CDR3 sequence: CASSRQDPGGYTF. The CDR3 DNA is TGTGCCAGCAGCCGACAGGACCCGGGGGGCTACACCTTC.

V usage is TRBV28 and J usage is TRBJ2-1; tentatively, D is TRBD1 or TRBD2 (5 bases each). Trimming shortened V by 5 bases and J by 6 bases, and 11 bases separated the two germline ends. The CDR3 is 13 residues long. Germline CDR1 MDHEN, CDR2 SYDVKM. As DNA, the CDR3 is TGTGCCAGCAGTCCGGGACGCAGCAATGAGCAGTTCTTC. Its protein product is CASSPGRSNEQFF. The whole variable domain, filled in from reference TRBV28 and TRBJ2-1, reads DVKVTQSSRYLVKRTGEKVFLECVQDMDHENMFWYRQDPGLGLRLIYFSYDVKMKEKGDIPEGYSVSREKKERFSLILESASTNQTSMYLCASSPGRSNEQFFGPGTRLTVL.

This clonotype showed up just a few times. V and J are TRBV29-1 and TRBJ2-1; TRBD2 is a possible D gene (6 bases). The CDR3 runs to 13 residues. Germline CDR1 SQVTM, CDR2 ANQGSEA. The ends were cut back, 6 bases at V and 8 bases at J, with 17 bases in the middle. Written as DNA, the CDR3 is TGCAGCGTGGCGTGGGGCAAGCGGGATGAGCAGTTCTTC. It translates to CSVAWGKRDEQFF.

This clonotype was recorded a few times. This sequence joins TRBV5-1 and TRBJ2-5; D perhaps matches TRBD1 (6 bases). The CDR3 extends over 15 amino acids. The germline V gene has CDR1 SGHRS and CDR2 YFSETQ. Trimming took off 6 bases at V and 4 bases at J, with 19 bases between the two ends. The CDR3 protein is CASTLTQGSAETQYF. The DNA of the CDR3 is TGCGCCAGCACCCTAACACAGGGATCGGCAGAGACCCAGTACTTC.

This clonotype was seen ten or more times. This CDR3 reads CASSLRSQGWAGELFF. CDR3 bases: TGTGCCAGCAGCTTGCGATCACAGGGGTGGGCCGGGGAGCTGTTTTTT. The chain is built from TRBV5-5 and TRBJ2-2; the match to TRBD1 covers 7 bases. CDR3 length: 16 amino acids. V lost 1 base, J lost 6 bases, and 9 bases stayed unmatched. Per germline, CDR1 SGHKS and CDR2 YYEKEE (reference sequence).

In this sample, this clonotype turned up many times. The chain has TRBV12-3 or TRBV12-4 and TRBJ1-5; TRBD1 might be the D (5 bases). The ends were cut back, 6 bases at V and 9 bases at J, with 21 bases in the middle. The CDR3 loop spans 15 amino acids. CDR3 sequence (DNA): TGTGCCAGCAGCTTTAGGGGACGCCTAGGCGGGCCCCAGCATTTT. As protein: CASSFRGRLGGPQHF.

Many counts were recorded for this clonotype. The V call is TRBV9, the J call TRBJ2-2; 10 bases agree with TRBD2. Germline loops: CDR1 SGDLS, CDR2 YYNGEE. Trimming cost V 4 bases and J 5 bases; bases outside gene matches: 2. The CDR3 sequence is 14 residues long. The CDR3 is CASSLSGRTGELFF. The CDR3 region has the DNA TGTGCCAGCAGCCTTAGCGGGAGGACCGGGGAGCTGTTTTTT.

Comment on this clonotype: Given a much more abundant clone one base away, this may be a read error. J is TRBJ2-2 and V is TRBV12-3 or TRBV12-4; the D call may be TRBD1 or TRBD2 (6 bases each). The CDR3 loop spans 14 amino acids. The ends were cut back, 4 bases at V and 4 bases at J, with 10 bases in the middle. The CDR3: CASSSWGATGELFF. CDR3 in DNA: TGTGCCAGCAGTTCCTGGGGGGCCACCGGGGAGCTGTTTTTT.

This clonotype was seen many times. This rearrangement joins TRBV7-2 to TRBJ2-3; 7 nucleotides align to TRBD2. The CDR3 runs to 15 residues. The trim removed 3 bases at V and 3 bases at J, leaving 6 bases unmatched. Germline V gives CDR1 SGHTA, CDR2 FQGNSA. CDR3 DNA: TGTGCCAGCAGCTTTATAGCGGGTAGAACAGATACGCAGTATTTT. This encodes CASSFIAGRTDTQYF.

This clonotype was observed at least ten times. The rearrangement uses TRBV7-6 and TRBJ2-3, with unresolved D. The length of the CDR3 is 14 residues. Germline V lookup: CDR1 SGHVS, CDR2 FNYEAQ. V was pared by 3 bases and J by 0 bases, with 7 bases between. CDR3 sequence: CASSLPASTDTQYF. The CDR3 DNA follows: TGTGCCAGCAGCTTGCCTGCTAGCACAGATACGCAGTATTTT.

The CDR3 bases are TGTGCCAGCTCCCAACCCCCGGGCGGGATCGGGATCCAAGAGACCCAGTACTTC. This translates into CASSQPPGGIGIQETQYF. This chain links TRBV3-1 with TRBJ2-5, with D possibly TRBD2 on 6 matching bases. Germline lookup yields CDR1 LGHDT and CDR2 YNNKEL (reference sequence). This CDR3 has 18 amino acids. Trimming shortened V by 8 bases and J by 1 base, and 26 bases separated the two germline ends.

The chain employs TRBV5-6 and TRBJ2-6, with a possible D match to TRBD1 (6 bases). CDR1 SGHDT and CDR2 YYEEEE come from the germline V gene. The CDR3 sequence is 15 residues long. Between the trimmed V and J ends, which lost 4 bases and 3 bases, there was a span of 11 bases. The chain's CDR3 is CASSAGVYGANVLTF. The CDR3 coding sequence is TGTGCCAGCAGCGCAGGGGTCTATGGGGCCAACGTCCTGACTTTC. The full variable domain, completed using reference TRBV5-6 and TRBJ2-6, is DAGVTQSPTHLIKTRGQQVTLRCSPKSGHDTVSWYQQALGQGPQFIFQYYEEEERQRGNFPDRFSGHQFPNYSSELNVNALLLGDSALYLCASSAGVYGANVLTFGAGSRLTVL.

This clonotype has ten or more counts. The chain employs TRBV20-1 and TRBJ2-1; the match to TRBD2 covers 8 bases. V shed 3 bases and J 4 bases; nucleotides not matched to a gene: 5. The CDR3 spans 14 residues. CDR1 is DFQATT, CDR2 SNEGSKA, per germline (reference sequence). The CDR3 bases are TGCAGTGCTAGGGGAGCGGGAGATTACAATGAGCAGTTCTTC. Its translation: CSARGAGDYNEQFF.

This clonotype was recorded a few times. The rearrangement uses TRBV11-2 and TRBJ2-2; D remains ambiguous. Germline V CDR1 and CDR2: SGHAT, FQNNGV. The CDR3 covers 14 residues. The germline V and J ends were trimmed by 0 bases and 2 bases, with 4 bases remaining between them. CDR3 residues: CASSLEDNTGELFF. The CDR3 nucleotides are TGTGCCAGCAGCTTAGAGGACAACACCGGGGAGCTGTTTTTT.

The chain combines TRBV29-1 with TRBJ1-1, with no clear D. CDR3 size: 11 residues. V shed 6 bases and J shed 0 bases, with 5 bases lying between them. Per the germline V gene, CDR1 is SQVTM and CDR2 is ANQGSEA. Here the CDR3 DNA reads TGCAGCGTCTCATTGAACACTGAAGCTTTCTTT. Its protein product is CSVSLNTEAFF.

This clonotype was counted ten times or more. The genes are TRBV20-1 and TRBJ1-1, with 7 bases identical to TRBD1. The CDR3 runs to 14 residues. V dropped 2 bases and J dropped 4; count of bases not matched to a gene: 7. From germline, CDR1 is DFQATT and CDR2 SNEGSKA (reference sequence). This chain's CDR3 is CSARRDSQVTEAFF. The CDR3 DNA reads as TGCAGTGCTAGAAGGGACAGTCAGGTCACTGAAGCTTTCTTT.

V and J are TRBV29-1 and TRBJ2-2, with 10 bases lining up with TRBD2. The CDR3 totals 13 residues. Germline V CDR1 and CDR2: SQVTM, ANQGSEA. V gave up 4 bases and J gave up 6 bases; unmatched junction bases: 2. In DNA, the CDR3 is TGCAGCGTTGTTCTAGCGGGGGCCGGGGAGCTGTTTTTT. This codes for CSVVLAGAGELFF.

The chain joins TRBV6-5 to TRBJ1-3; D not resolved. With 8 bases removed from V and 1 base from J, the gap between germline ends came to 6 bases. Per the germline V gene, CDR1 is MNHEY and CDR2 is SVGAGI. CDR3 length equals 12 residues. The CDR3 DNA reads TGTGCCAGCTGGGAATCTGGAAACACCATATATTTT. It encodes CASWESGNTIYF.

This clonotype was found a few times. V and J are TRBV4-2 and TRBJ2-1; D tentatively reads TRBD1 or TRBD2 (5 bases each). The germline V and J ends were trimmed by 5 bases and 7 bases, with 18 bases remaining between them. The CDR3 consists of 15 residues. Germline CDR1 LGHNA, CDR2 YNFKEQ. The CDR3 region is CASSAGASMGNEQFF. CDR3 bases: TGTGCCAGCAGCGCCGGGGCCTCGATGGGGAATGAGCAGTTCTTC.